These 19 T cell receptor beta chains were sequenced from one sample in a study of blood T cells in healthy people across ages. A J-beta primer mix and a sample-barcoded 5' primer were used in a second PCR of roughly 6 to 12 cycles. Via MiXCR, TCRdb re-called the 5' RACE reads, giving one row per CDR3 protein. This table holds approximately 1.5 million distinct CDR3 sequences, roughly 32% found once. The sequenced sample was blood. These receptor sequences come from a woman in her twenties or thirties in good health.

This clonotype was seen a single time. This may be a read error: a much more frequent sequence differs by one nucleotide. V and J are TRBV7-2 and TRBJ2-5, with D perhaps matching TRBD2 (6 bases). This CDR3 spans 14 amino acids. CDR1 and CDR2 from the germline V gene are SGHTA and FQGNSA. The germline V and J ends were trimmed by 5 bases and 1 base, with 11 bases remaining between them. CDR3 sequence: CTSSLLAVQETQYF. The CDR3 DNA is TGTACCAGCAGCCTGTTAGCGGTCCAAGAGACCCAGTACTTC.

The chain employs TRBV4-1 and TRBJ2-3; 7 bases are shared with TRBD1. The CDR3 length is 17 residues. In germline, CDR1 is MGHRA, CDR2 YSYEKL. Losses at the gene ends were 0 bases for V and 4 bases for J; bases not matched to a gene: 10. The CDR3 loop is CASSQELGRGYADTQYF. DNA of the CDR3: TGCGCCAGCAGCCAAGAGCTCGGCAGGGGGTACGCAGATACGCAGTATTTT.

J is TRBJ2-3 and V is TRBV4-2; 7 nucleotides align to TRBD2. V shed 1 base, J shed 5 bases, and the junction held 6 bases outside the gene matches. The germline V gene encodes CDR1 LGHNA and CDR2 YNFKEQ. This CDR3 contains 15 residues. DNA of the CDR3: TGTGCCAGCAGCCAAGCGGGGGGAGCACAAGATACGCAGTATTTT. It yields the protein CASSQAGGAQDTQYF.

The table lists this clonotype with a few counts. V gene TRBV14 combines with J gene TRBJ2-3; TRBD1 matches at 7 bases. This CDR3 comprises 12 residues. Trimming at V came to 3 bases and at J to 8 bases, leaving 2 bases not matched to a gene. The germline CDR1 and CDR2 sequences are SGHDN and FVKESK. The chain's CDR3 is CASSQDRSTQYF. The CDR3, as DNA: TGTGCCAGCAGCCAGGACAGGTCTACGCAGTATTTT. The variable domain in full, with the rest retrieved from reference TRBV14 and TRBJ2-3, is EAGVTQFPSHSVIEKGQTVTLRCDPISGHDNLYWYRRVMGKEIKFLLHFVKESKQDESGMPNNRFLAERTGGTYSTLKVQPAELEDSGVYFCASSQDRSTQYFGPGTRLTVL.

V is TRBV11-2 and J is TRBJ2-3, with a weak D call TRBD2 (6 bases). V was cut by 0 bases and J by 8 bases, with 12 bases left in between. There are 14 residues in the CDR3. Germline loops: CDR1 SGHAT, CDR2 FQNNGV. CDR3 region: CASSLEEGSATQYF. As DNA, the CDR3 is TGTGCCAGCAGCTTAGAGGAGGGCTCAGCTACGCAGTATTTT.

The J gene is TRBJ1-1, the V gene TRBV27; D is undetermined. V was pared by 6 bases and J by 0 bases, with 17 bases between. The CDR3 runs 16 residues. CDR1 and CDR2 (germline): MNHEY, SMNVEV (reference sequence). The CDR3 sequence: CASRTRTGSLNTEAFF. The CDR3 bases are TGTGCCAGCAGAACTAGGACGGGGTCCTTGAACACTGAAGCTTTCTTT.

The table lists this clonotype with a few counts. The chain is built from TRBV3-1 and TRBJ2-7; D ambiguous. Germline V gives CDR1 LGHDT, CDR2 YNNKEL (reference sequence). There are 12 residues in the CDR3. The germline V and J ends were trimmed by 1 base and 6 bases, with 7 bases remaining between them. The CDR3 is CASSQVNSEQYF. CDR3 bases: TGTGCCAGCAGCCAAGTGAACAGCGAGCAGTACTTC.

This clonotype was picked up a small number of times. The V call is TRBV7-2, the J call TRBJ2-1, with 8 bases that match TRBD2. Germline CDR1 and CDR2: SGHTA and FQGNSA. V trimming: 5 bases; J trimming: 7 bases; junction bases outside the gene matches: 10. The CDR3 totals 15 residues. The DNA for the CDR3 is TGTGCCAGCAGCCCAGCGGGAGTCGGTGGGAATGAGCAGTTCTTC. This codes for CASSPAGVGGNEQFF.

The genes are TRBV20-1 and TRBJ2-7; D unclear. The V gene lost 0 bases and the J gene lost 3 bases, with 6 bases spanning the gap. Germline values: CDR1 DFQATT, CDR2 SNEGSKA (reference sequence). CDR3 length equals 12 residues. The CDR3 region is CSARDDSYEQYF. In nucleotides, the CDR3 is TGCAGTGCTAGAGATGATAGCTACGAGCAGTACTTC.

This clonotype was counted a few times. The J gene is TRBJ2-6, the V gene TRBV5-5, with a possible D match to TRBD1 (6 bases). Per the germline V gene, CDR1 is SGHKS and CDR2 is YYEKEE (reference sequence). The ends were cut back, 0 bases at V and 0 bases at J, with 10 bases in the middle. This CDR3 spans 17 amino acids. CDR3 nucleotides: TGTGCCAGCAGCTTGGTAGGACAGAACTCTGGGGCCAACGTCCTGACTTTC. Its protein is CASSLVGQNSGANVLTF.

CDR3 residues: CASRSGTSGKAEQFF. CDR3 coding DNA: TGTGCCAGCAGGTCCGGGACTAGCGGAAAGGCTGAGCAGTTCTTC. The V and J genes are TRBV28 and TRBJ2-1; TRBD2 matches at 11 bases. The V gene end was trimmed by 6 bases and the J gene end by 9 bases; junction bases not matched to a gene: 10. The CDR3 totals 15 residues. CDR1 and CDR2 from the germline V gene are MDHEN and SYDVKM.

This clonotype turned up a few times. V is TRBV6-6 and J is TRBJ2-2, with 8 positions matching TRBD1. The CDR3 contains 16 residues. The V gene's germline CDR1 is MNHNY and CDR2 SVGAGI (reference sequence). Trimming took 5 bases from V and 2 from J; bases not matched to a gene: 7. This CDR3 reads CASSRDRGSNTGELFF. CDR3 sequence (DNA): TGTGCCAGCAGTCGAGACAGGGGAAGTAACACCGGGGAGCTGTTTTTT.

This chain joins TRBV28 and TRBJ1-6; D ambiguous. This CDR3 has 16 residues. The germline V gene encodes CDR1 MDHEN and CDR2 SYDVKM. V was trimmed by 6 bases and J by 0 bases, leaving 12 bases between them. The CDR3 DNA reads TGTGCCAGCAGCCGCCGACGGAGCTCCTATAATTCACCCCTCCACTTT. Protein product: CASSRRRSSYNSPLHF.

In this sample, this clonotype turned up many times. The DNA of the CDR3 is TGTGCCAGCAGTTTACCCGGAGGCGATGAGCAGTTCTTC. Its translation is CASSLPGGDEQFF. The chain joins TRBV12-3 or TRBV12-4 to TRBJ2-1, with a weak D call TRBD2 (5 bases). Trimming stripped 2 bases from V and 8 bases from J, with 10 bases between. This CDR3 is built from 13 residues.

The CDR3 spells CASSEMGGGEQYF. The CDR3 DNA reads as TGTGCCAGCAGTGAAATGGGGGGAGGAGAGCAGTACTTC. The chain uses TRBV6-1 and TRBJ2-7; a weak D match, TRBD2 (6 bases). The germline V gene encodes CDR1 MNHNS and CDR2 SASEGT. V dropped 2 bases and J dropped 7 bases, with 12 bases sitting between them. CDR3 length equals 13 residues.

This clonotype came up a few times. The chain carries TRBV27 and TRBJ1-2; D gene unclear. The CDR3 sequence is 13 residues long. The germline CDR1 and CDR2 sequences are MNHEY and SMNVEV (reference sequence). V dropped 11 bases and J dropped 2 bases, with 15 bases sitting between them. For the CDR3, the DNA is TGTGCCGGCTCGCCGGTGTCCAACTATGGCTACACCTTC. Translating gives CAGSPVSNYGYTF.

This clonotype was picked up a small number of times. The rearrangement joins TRBV4-1 to TRBJ1-5, with 8 positions matching TRBD1. Germline V CDR1 and CDR2: MGHRA, YSYEKL. This CDR3 comprises 16 residues. Unmatched junction bases numbered 10, after V lost 4 bases and J lost 5 bases. CDR3 residues: CASSPVPGGYDQPQHF. In nucleotides, the CDR3 is TGCGCCAGCAGCCCTGTCCCAGGGGGCTATGATCAGCCCCAGCATTTT.

The sample holds a few counts of this clonotype. The V and J genes are TRBV24-1 and TRBJ1-2; D gene uncertain. The ends were cut back, 4 bases at V and 4 bases at J, with 3 bases in the middle. Germline assignment: CDR1 KGHDR and CDR2 SFDVKD. This CDR3 spans 11 amino acids. The CDR3 reads CATSDLYGYTF. The CDR3 region has the DNA TGTGCCACCAGTGACCTCTATGGCTACACCTTC.

The sample holds a few counts of this clonotype. The rearrangement joins TRBV29-1 to TRBJ1-1; no reliable D call. This CDR3 contains 13 residues. In germline, CDR1 is SQVTM, CDR2 ANQGSEA. The germline V and J ends were trimmed by 2 bases and 1 base, with 8 bases remaining between them. The DNA of the CDR3 is TGCAGCGTTGAACGGGGTACGAACACTGAAGCTTTCTTT. Translated, it gives CSVERGTNTEAFF.